This T cell receptor beta chain derives from a study of CD8+ T cells in alopecia areata. Broader study findings: Scalp samples also yield sequences from resident alphabeta T cells of normal skin.

The CDR3 has 15 residues. Unmatched junction bases numbered 6, after V lost 0 bases and J lost 8 bases. Germline loops: CDR1 LNHNV, CDR2 YYDKDF (reference sequence). Worth noting for this clone: Its antigen is undetermined.

Treatment meaning: oral pan-JAK inhibitor, 5-10 mg twice daily. In each case, RNA was isolated and then reverse transcribed into cDNA as the sequencing template. Profiled with immunoSEQ multiplex PCR; TCRdb holds only in-frame clones, not every one. In the table there are about 140,000 clones, 86% of which are singletons. The sequence was obtained from a human donor with alopecia areata. This specimen was CD8+ T cells sorted from blood, taken at week 4, from a patient treated with tofacitinib. The gene calls are TRBV15 and TRBJ2-1; 8 bases line up with TRBD1. DNA of the CDR3: TGTGCCACCAGCAGAGATTCAGGGGGCGGGGATGAGCAGTTCTTC. This encodes CATSRDSGGGDEQFF.